What follows are 16 T cell receptor beta chains derived from one specimen sequenced in a study of blood T cell repertoires in COVID-19. The assay was immunoSEQ multiplex PCR, and TCRdb's table has in-frame clones only and misses some. The repertoire holds 25,000 to 30,000 clones, roughly nine tenths seen once, with around 10% in the top ten. The specimen sequenced was peripheral blood. These receptors came from a man between 60 and 70 years old with acute or convalescent COVID-19.

The CDR3: CASSHLGQTSNQPQHF. Written as DNA, the CDR3 is TGTGCCAGTAGCCATCTCGGACAGACCAGCAATCAGCCCCAGCATTTT. V is TRBV19 and J is TRBJ1-5; weak D call: TRBD1 (6 bases). The CDR3 runs 16 residues. V was cut by 6 bases and J by 1 base, with 16 bases left in between. Germline-derived CDR1 and CDR2 are LNHDA and SQIVND (reference sequence).

This clone was found once. The V gene is TRBV5-4, the J gene TRBJ2-5; 11 positions match TRBD2. With V trimmed by 1 base and J by 4 bases, 3 bases remained unmatched. Germline V gives CDR1 SGHNT, CDR2 YYREEE (reference sequence). The CDR3 extends over 15 amino acids. The DNA of the CDR3 is TGTGCCAGCAGCTTGACTAGCGGGAGTTCAGAGACCCAGTACTTC. Its protein product is CASSLTSGSSETQYF.

V is TRBV6-5 and J is TRBJ2-7, with D hard to call. Germline V gene sequence: CDR1 MNHEY, CDR2 SVGAGI. Trimming removed 3 bases at V and 0 bases at J, with 6 bases between. The CDR3 has 13 residues. The CDR3 region has the DNA TGTGCCAGCAGTTATCGCGGCTCCTACGAGCAGTACTTC. Protein product: CASSYRGSYEQYF.

The chain's CDR3 is CASSFTDRNTEAFF. The DNA for the CDR3 is TGTGCCAGCAGCTTCACGGACAGGAACACTGAAGCTTTCTTT. This sequence joins TRBV7-8 and TRBJ1-1, with TRBD1 as a possible D gene (6 bases). Germline lookup yields CDR1 SGHVS and CDR2 FQNEAQ. Trimming removed 3 bases from V and 1 base from J, with 9 bases in between. The CDR3 is 14 residues long.

The rearrangement joins TRBV19 to TRBJ1-5, with 11 bases aligning to TRBD1. This CDR3 has 16 amino acids. Germline V CDR1 and CDR2: LNHDA, SQIVND (reference sequence). With V trimmed by 4 bases and J by 7 bases, 9 bases remained unmatched. The CDR3 DNA sequence: TGTGCCAGTAGTAAGCAAGGACAGGGGGCAGGACAGCCCCAGCATTTT. This gives the protein CASSKQGQGAGQPQHF. Filled out from reference TRBV19 and TRBJ1-5, the complete variable domain reads DGGITQSPKYLFRKEGQNVTLSCEQNLNHDAMYWYRQDPGQGLRLIYYSQIVNDFQKGDIAEGYSVSREKKESFPLTVTSAQKNPTAFYLCASSKQGQGAGQPQHFGDGTRLSIL.

The chain uses TRBV6-5 and TRBJ1-3; 8 nucleotides agree with TRBD1. Germline lookup yields CDR1 MNHEY and CDR2 SVGAGI. V trimming: 4 bases; J trimming: 7 bases; junction bases outside the gene matches: 6. The CDR3 contains 14 residues. The CDR3 is CASSFDRGFNTIYF. Written as DNA, the CDR3 is TGTGCCAGCAGTTTCGACAGGGGTTTCAACACCATATATTTT.

V usage is TRBV6-5 and J usage is TRBJ1-1, with D hard to call. CDR3 size: 12 residues. Germline CDR1 is MNHEY and CDR2 is SVGAGI. Deletions cut 6 bases from V and 8 bases from J, with 13 bases between. CDR3 in amino acids: CASSQHRGEAFF. CDR3 DNA: TGTGCCAGCAGCCAACATAGAGGGGAAGCTTTCTTT.

This rearrangement joins TRBV7-8 to TRBJ1-6; 8 bases fit TRBD1. The V gene's germline CDR1 is SGHVS and CDR2 FQNEAQ. This CDR3 is 14 amino acids long. V dropped 5 bases and J dropped 8; count of bases not matched to a gene: 5. The CDR3 sequence: CASSPDRGYSPLHF. CDR3 bases: TGTGCCAGCAGCCCCGACAGGGGATATTCACCCCTCCACTTT.

This clone was found a few times. V and J are TRBV19 and TRBJ1-1, with 7 bases identical to TRBD1. This CDR3 is 14 amino acids long. Germline assignment: CDR1 LNHDA and CDR2 SQIVND (reference sequence). J gave up 3 bases and V 4 bases, and 5 bases lay outside the gene matches. The CDR3 here is CASSTIGQDTEAFF. In DNA form, the CDR3 reads TGTGCCAGTAGTACGATAGGACAGGACACTGAAGCTTTCTTT.

The V gene is TRBV30, the J gene TRBJ1-5; unclear D gene. The V gene lost 3 bases and the J gene lost 1 base, with 13 bases spanning the gap. The CDR3 spans 15 residues. CDR1 and CDR2 from the germline V gene are GTSNPN and SVGIG (reference sequence). The DNA for the CDR3 is TGTGCCTGGAGCCCCGACGGGAAGAGCAATCAGCCCCAGCATTTT. Its translation is CAWSPDGKSNQPQHF.

V gene TRBV28 combines with J gene TRBJ2-3, with a tentative D call TRBD2 (5 bases). CDR1 is MDHEN and CDR2 is SYDVKM in the germline V gene. V lost 3 bases, J lost 7 bases, and 8 bases lay in between. This CDR3 has 12 residues. CDR3 protein: CASSLAGNTQYF. The CDR3 DNA reads TGTGCCAGCAGTTTGGCCGGGAATACGCAGTATTTT.

V is TRBV27 and J is TRBJ2-4, with D tentatively TRBD2 (5 bases). This CDR3 region has 16 residues. From germline, CDR1 is MNHEY and CDR2 SMNVEV (reference sequence). Trimming removed 6 bases from V and 0 bases from J, with 15 bases in between. The CDR3 loop is CASRPQDFLAKNIQYF. The CDR3 bases are TGTGCCAGCAGACCCCAGGACTTTCTAGCCAAAAACATTCAGTACTTC.

The rearrangement uses TRBV19 and TRBJ1-2, with 10 nucleotides matching TRBD1. The junction had 10 bases not matched to a gene; V was cut back by 7 bases and J by 8 bases. The V gene's germline CDR1 is LNHDA and CDR2 SQIVND (reference sequence). The CDR3 sequence is 14 residues long. The CDR3 loop reads CASTDGQGVFGYTF. For the CDR3, the DNA is TGTGCCAGTACCGACGGACAGGGGGTCTTCGGCTACACCTTC.

V gene TRBV19 combines with J gene TRBJ1-2; TRBD1 matches at 9 bases. CDR3 length: 15 amino acids. With V trimmed by 4 bases and J by 4 bases, 7 bases remained unmatched. Germline CDR1 and CDR2: LNHDA and SQIVND (reference sequence). The CDR3 nucleotides read TGTGCCAGTAGTAGCACAGGGGGCGCCAGCTATGGCTACACCTTC. Its protein is CASSSTGGASYGYTF.

The genes are TRBV28 and TRBJ1-2; no clear D. The CDR3 is 13 amino acids. CDR1 is MDHEN, CDR2 SYDVKM, per germline. V was clipped by 6 bases and J by 2 bases, with 10 bases between them. The chain's CDR3 is CASRDPGNYGYTF. The CDR3 nucleotides read TGTGCCAGCAGGGACCCGGGGAACTATGGCTACACCTTC.

The chain recombines TRBV6-1 with TRBJ1-6; D possibly corresponds to TRBD1 (6 bases). The ends were cut back, 3 bases at V and 9 bases at J, with 6 bases in the middle. Per germline, CDR1 MNHNS and CDR2 SASEGT. This CDR3 has 12 amino acids. The DNA of the CDR3 is TGTGCCAGCAGTGACAGGGGTTCACCCCTCCACTTT. Its protein product is CASSDRGSPLHF.